This passage covers 28 T cell receptor beta chains from one sample sequenced in a study of T cell repertoires in cytomegalovirus infection. These TCRs' antigens remain unknown. TCRdb fed the reads into MiXCR, producing one record per CDR3 protein. This table has hundreds of thousands of distinct CDR3 sequences, roughly 36% appearing once. The source was cultured PBMCs, collected from culture after CMV antigen stimulation. These receptors originate from a human donor in good health (CMV status not recorded). Some clones in this sample may be carry-over from other donors' samples.

The chain carries TRBV10-3 and TRBJ1-3; no clear D gene. V was pared by 6 bases and J by 0 bases, with 12 bases between. The CDR3 runs 15 residues. CDR1 is ENHRY, CDR2 SYGVKD, per germline. The CDR3 bases are TGTGCCATCAGCCTCCCGGGCGGCTCTGGAAACACCATATATTTT. It is translated as CAISLPGGSGNTIYF.

This clonotype was picked up a small number of times. The V and J genes are TRBV7-2 and TRBJ2-7; TRBD2 agrees at 9 bases. The CDR3 extends over 16 amino acids. J gave up 4 bases and V 2 bases, and 9 bases lay outside the gene matches. Germline assignment: CDR1 SGHTA and CDR2 FQGNSA. CDR3 amino acids: CASSLRVVAGAYEQYF. Written as DNA, the CDR3 is TGTGCCAGCAGCTTAAGAGTGGTAGCGGGAGCTTACGAGCAGTACTTC.

This clonotype was seen only a few times. The CDR3 DNA is TGTGCCAGCAGTTTTGTGTGGGATCAGCCCCAGCATTTT. It is translated as CASSFVWDQPQHF. The rearrangement uses TRBV12-3 or TRBV12-4 and TRBJ1-5; D unclear. Trimming left V 3 bases short and J 5 bases short, with 8 bases between. This CDR3 is 13 amino acids long.

The J gene is TRBJ2-2, the V gene TRBV4-1, with D possibly TRBD1 on 6 matching bases. The CDR3 is 18 residues long. V dropped 0 bases and J dropped 4 bases, with 18 bases sitting between them. Germline V gene lookup returns CDR1 MGHRA and CDR2 YSYEKL. The CDR3 region is CASSQESKWGRGTGELFF. Here the CDR3 DNA reads TGCGCCAGCAGCCAAGAATCTAAATGGGGGCGCGGCACCGGGGAGCTGTTTTTT.

The chain uses TRBV2 and TRBJ2-7; 11 bases are shared with TRBD1. Germline V CDR1 and CDR2: SNHLY, FYNNEI. There are 14 residues in the CDR3. The V gene end was trimmed by 7 bases and the J gene end by 5 bases; junction bases not matched to a gene: 7. The CDR3 protein is CASTRDRGNHEQYF. Here the CDR3 DNA reads TGTGCCAGCACCCGGGACAGGGGGAACCACGAGCAGTACTTC.

The genes are TRBV20-1 and TRBJ2-1, with 7 bases aligning to TRBD2. Unmatched junction bases numbered 2, after V lost 3 bases and J lost 3 bases. The CDR3 covers 13 residues. Germline loops: CDR1 DFQATT, CDR2 SNEGSKA (reference sequence). CDR3 residues: CSASAGVYNEQFF. The CDR3 DNA follows: TGCAGTGCTAGTGCGGGAGTCTACAATGAGCAGTTCTTC.

This clonotype was picked up a small number of times. The V call is TRBV19, the J call TRBJ2-7; 7 bases align to TRBD2. CDR1 is LNHDA and CDR2 is SQIVND in the germline V gene (reference sequence). V was clipped by 4 bases and J by 5 bases; unmatched bases: 11. This CDR3 comprises 15 residues. CDR3 nucleotides: TGTGCCAGTAGTACTTACCGGGGGGTTCGGAACGAGCAGTACTTC. Amino acids: CASSTYRGVRNEQYF.

This clonotype was detected ten times or more. The rearrangement uses TRBV7-2 and TRBJ2-5, with D uncertain. V lost 8 bases, J lost 5 bases, and 12 bases lay in between. The CDR3 has 12 residues. Germline V CDR1 and CDR2: SGHTA, FQGNSA. In DNA, the CDR3 is TGTGCCAGCGGCGGAGTCGGTGAGACCCAGTACTTC. It is translated as CASGGVGETQYF.

This clonotype was observed at least ten times. V and J are TRBV7-2 and TRBJ2-1; TRBD1 agrees at 8 bases. This CDR3 is 18 amino acids long. In germline, CDR1 is SGHTA, CDR2 FQGNSA. Losses at the gene ends were 5 bases for V and 2 bases for J; bases not matched to a gene: 14. Here the CDR3 reads CASSPSRTKTGAYNEQFF. The CDR3 DNA follows: TGTGCCAGCAGCCCCTCCCGCACCAAGACAGGGGCCTACAATGAGCAGTTCTTC.

The chain couples TRBV15 to TRBJ2-5; D call uncertain. The V end lost 3 bases, the J end lost 2 bases, and 10 bases lay between the germline ends. The germline CDR1 and CDR2 sequences are LNHNV and YYDKDF (reference sequence). This CDR3 has 14 amino acids. CDR3 nucleotide sequence: TGTGCCACCAGCAGGCAGCTCGAACAAGAGACCCAGTACTTC. It codes for CATSRQLEQETQYF.

The sample holds a few counts of this clonotype. This sequence joins TRBV2 and TRBJ1-2; D call uncertain. Trimming removed 4 bases at V and 0 bases at J, with 12 bases between. The CDR3 is 15 amino acids. CDR1 and CDR2 (germline): SNHLY, FYNNEI. The CDR3 region has the DNA TGTGCCAGCAGTGTTCAACAGACCCCTAACTATGGCTACACCTTC. Protein product: CASSVQQTPNYGYTF.

The V call is TRBV29-1, the J call TRBJ2-3; 7 bases are a match to TRBD1. Germline CDR1 is SQVTM and CDR2 is ANQGSEA. The CDR3 has 15 residues. Trimming at V came to 8 bases and at J to 3 bases, leaving 14 bases not matched to a gene. The CDR3 nucleotides read TGCAGCACGCTCAACAGGGGCTGGTATACAGATACGCAGTATTTT. This translates into CSTLNRGWYTDTQYF.

The chain joins TRBV7-8 to TRBJ2-2; TRBD1 matches at 7 bases. The J segment lost 6 bases and the V segment lost 1 base, leaving 11 bases of the junction unmatched. This CDR3 is 17 amino acids long. Germline V gives CDR1 SGHVS, CDR2 FQNEAQ. The CDR3 spells CASSLVKDRASAGELFF. CDR3 bases: TGTGCCAGCAGCTTAGTAAAAGACAGGGCTTCAGCCGGGGAGCTGTTTTTT.

The chain combines TRBV7-2 with TRBJ2-3, with D possibly matching TRBD2 (7 bases). In germline, CDR1 is SGHTA, CDR2 FQGNSA. V lost 2 bases and J 5 bases, leaving 20 bases between the germline ends. The CDR3 contains 17 residues. CDR3 sequence reads: CASSLLAWGGGLDTQYF. Written as DNA, the CDR3 is TGTGCCAGCAGCTTATTGGCGTGGGGGGGGGGCTTAGATACGCAGTATTTT. The whole variable domain, filled in from reference TRBV7-2 and TRBJ2-3, reads GAGVSQSPSNKVTEKGKDVELRCDPISGHTALYWYRQSLGQGLEFLIYFQGNSAPDKSGLPSDRFSAERTGGSVSTLTIQRTQQEDSAVYLCASSLLAWGGGLDTQYFGPGTRLTVL.

CDR3 loop: CASSYSPTGLGEQYF. In DNA form, the CDR3 reads TGTGCCAGCAGTTACTCCCCGACAGGGCTGGGGGAGCAGTACTTC. The chain recombines TRBV6-2 or TRBV6-3 with TRBJ2-7; the match to TRBD1 covers 7 bases. The V gene end was trimmed by 0 bases and the J gene end by 7 bases; junction bases not matched to a gene: 9. Germline loops: CDR1 MNHEY, CDR2 SVGEGT. The CDR3 has 15 amino acids.

This clonotype occurred once. J is TRBJ1-2 and V is TRBV11-2; 7 bases fit TRBD1. This CDR3 comprises 13 residues. Per the germline V gene, CDR1 is SGHAT and CDR2 is FQNNGV. J was trimmed by 6 bases and V by 4 bases; bases with no gene match: 5. CDR3 bases: TGTGCCAGCAGCTCGAGACAGGGAAATGGCTACACCTTC. Translation gives CASSSRQGNGYTF.

This clonotype has a count of ten or more. The chain recombines TRBV20-1 with TRBJ1-5; TRBD1 matches at 7 bases. The germline gives CDR1 DFQATT, CDR2 SNEGSKA (reference sequence). The CDR3 is 14 amino acids. V lost 3 bases, J lost 6 bases, and 8 bases stayed unmatched. DNA for the CDR3: TGCAGTGCTAGTCCTACAGGGGTTGGTCAGCCCCAGCATTTT. Its translation: CSASPTGVGQPQHF.

This chain links TRBV12-3 or TRBV12-4 with TRBJ2-7; D is uncertain. V was clipped by 5 bases and J by 5 bases, with 10 bases between them. This CDR3 is 12 amino acids long. CDR3 DNA sequence: TGTGCCAGCAGTCCCGACTGGGACGAGCAGTACTTC. Protein product: CASSPDWDEQYF.

The gene calls are TRBV20-1 and TRBJ1-1; D perhaps matches TRBD1 (6 bases). Trimming took off 2 bases at V and 4 bases at J, with 11 bases between the two ends. Germline V lookup: CDR1 DFQATT, CDR2 SNEGSKA (reference sequence). The CDR3 contains 13 residues. The CDR3 DNA reads as TGCAGTGCTAGATCAGGGGCCGGCACTGAAGCTTTCTTT. As protein: CSARSGAGTEAFF.

The chain carries TRBV29-1 and TRBJ2-2; no firm D call. Trimming took off 4 bases at V and 3 bases at J, with 6 bases between the two ends. Germline lookup yields CDR1 SQVTM and CDR2 ANQGSEA. CDR3 size: 12 residues. Written as DNA, the CDR3 is TGCAGCGTTGTCGGTTACACCGGGGAGCTGTTTTTT. Translating gives CSVVGYTGELFF.

The chain joins TRBV6-1 to TRBJ2-3, with 7 bases aligning to TRBD1. V shed 3 bases and J 2 bases; nucleotides not matched to a gene: 5. CDR1 and CDR2 (germline): MNHNS, SASEGT. The CDR3 totals 15 residues. This CDR3 reads CASSEDRFSTDTQYF. CDR3 nucleotides: TGTGCCAGCAGTGAGGACAGGTTTTCCACAGATACGCAGTATTTT.

In this sample, this clonotype turned up many times. The rearrangement uses TRBV12-3 or TRBV12-4 and TRBJ1-4; D is undetermined. Deletions cut 1 base from V and 7 bases from J, with 1 base between. CDR3 length: 11 residues. The CDR3 DNA reads TGTGCCAGCAGTTTAGGTGAAAAACTGTTTTTT. Amino acids: CASSLGEKLFF.

This clonotype was recorded at least ten times. The rearrangement links TRBV7-2 to TRBJ2-1; 12 nucleotides match TRBD2. With 0 bases clipped from V and 1 base from J, the junction kept 19 bases outside the gene matches. The CDR3 sequence is 23 residues long. Germline V gene sequence: CDR1 SGHTA, CDR2 FQGNSA. The DNA of the CDR3 is TGTGCCAGCAGCTTAGCGCGGGGGACTAGCGGGCCCCAAAGGCCGGGTTCCTACAATGAGCAGTTCTTC. Protein sequence: CASSLARGTSGPQRPGSYNEQFF.

The chain combines TRBV12-5 with TRBJ2-1; D not resolved. In germline, CDR1 is LGHNT, CDR2 FRNRAP. CDR3 length equals 15 residues. V lost 3 bases and J 9 bases, leaving 18 bases between the germline ends. The CDR3 sequence is CASGLGQADVGEQFF. CDR3 sequence (DNA): TGTGCTAGTGGTTTAGGGCAGGCTGATGTCGGTGAGCAGTTCTTC. Supplemented by reference TRBV12-5 and TRBJ2-1, the full variable domain reads DARVTQTPRHKVTEMGQEVTMRCQPILGHNTVFWYRQTMMQGLELLAYFRNRAPLDDSGMPKDRFSAEMPDATLATLKIQPSEPRDSAVYFCASGLGQADVGEQFFGPGTRLTVL.

The chain couples TRBV4-3 to TRBJ2-3; D is unresolved. Germline-derived CDR1 and CDR2 are LGHNA and YSLEER. Trimming removed 2 bases from V and 3 bases from J, with 9 bases in between. The CDR3 is made up of 14 amino acids. CDR3 residues: CASSQLTRTDTQYF. For the CDR3, the DNA is TGCGCCAGCAGCCAACTCACCCGGACAGATACGCAGTATTTT.

The chain employs TRBV27 and TRBJ1-6, with D unclear. Germline V gene data show CDR1 as MNHEY and CDR2 as SMNVEV (reference sequence). The CDR3 loop spans 17 amino acids. The V gene lost 2 bases and the J gene lost 7 bases, with 18 bases spanning the gap. The CDR3, as DNA: TGTGCCAGCAGTTTACTGCCCAGGTTCGGTCAAAATTCACCCCTCCACTTT. Its translation: CASSLLPRFGQNSPLHF.

The V call is TRBV20-1, the J call TRBJ2-1; 7 nucleotides align to TRBD1. CDR3 length equals 15 residues. The germline gives CDR1 DFQATT, CDR2 SNEGSKA (reference sequence). V lost 4 bases and J lost 7; bases outside the gene matches: 13. In nucleotides, the CDR3 is TGCAGTGCTATTAAACTCTTTAGGGGGCGGAATGAGCAGTTCTTC. Translation: CSAIKLFRGRNEQFF.

This chain uses TRBV4-3 with TRBJ2-2; D is perhaps TRBD2 (5 bases). V lost 4 bases, J lost 1 base, and 16 bases lay in between. The CDR3 is 17 amino acids. Germline V gene sequence: CDR1 LGHNA, CDR2 YSLEER. Written as DNA, the CDR3 is TGCGCCAGCAGCCTCCTCACCAGCGGCCTGAACACCGGGGAGCTGTTTTTT. It encodes CASSLLTSGLNTGELFF.